This record looks at one T cell receptor (beta chain) sequence and its context. The data were taken from a study of CD8 T cells in ankylosing spondylitis. Via MiXCR, TCRdb re-called the 5' RACE reads, giving one row per CDR3 protein. The data contain roughly 180,000 distinct CDR3 sequences, approximately 9.9% of them singletons. The CDR3 sequence is 16 residues long. The J segment lost 2 bases and the V segment lost 6 bases, leaving 10 bases of the junction unmatched. Germline values: CDR1 MNHNS, CDR2 SASEGT. The chain uses TRBV6-1 and TRBJ2-3; TRBD2 aligns across 8 bases. This sequence was found in a female donor with ankylosing spondylitis or in good health (not recorded which). Sequenced material: blood, either unsorted or a sorted T cell fraction (not recorded which). CDR3 DNA: TGTGCCAGCAGATCCGACCGGGGGGGATTCACAGATACGCAGTATTTT. Translation gives CASRSDRGGFTDTQYF.